The entry below describes one T cell receptor (beta chain). Roughly 0.5 to 1 ug RNA was reverse transcribed with random hexamers. Amplification of TCR beta CDR3 across 54 Vbeta and 13 Jbeta was performed with immunoSEQ multiplex PCR. Each CDR3 protein gets one entry after TCRdb re-called the immunoSEQ multiplex PCR reads with MiXCR. The repertoire has 150,000 or so distinct CDR3 sequences, around 96% of them found once; the top ten carry roughly 0.15%. This specimen belongs to a study of CD8 T cells in Susac syndrome. Per germline, CDR1 SGDLS and CDR2 YYNGEE. The CDR3 has 15 residues. The V and J ends lost 0 bases and 5 bases respectively, with 12 bases between them. TCR beta sequencing covered blood CD8+ and CD4+ T cells. In contrast to the negatively isolated CD8+ and CD4+ T cells, TEMRA cells were FACS-enriched.

J is TRBJ2-1 and V is TRBV9, with D perhaps TRBD2 (5 bases). This TCR was sampled from a human donor with Susac syndrome. Sequenced material: CD4+ T cells from PBMCs. The CDR3 is CASSVVRAPNNEQFF. The CDR3 DNA sequence: TGTGCCAGCAGCGTAGTGCGGGCGCCCAACAATGAGCAGTTCTTC.